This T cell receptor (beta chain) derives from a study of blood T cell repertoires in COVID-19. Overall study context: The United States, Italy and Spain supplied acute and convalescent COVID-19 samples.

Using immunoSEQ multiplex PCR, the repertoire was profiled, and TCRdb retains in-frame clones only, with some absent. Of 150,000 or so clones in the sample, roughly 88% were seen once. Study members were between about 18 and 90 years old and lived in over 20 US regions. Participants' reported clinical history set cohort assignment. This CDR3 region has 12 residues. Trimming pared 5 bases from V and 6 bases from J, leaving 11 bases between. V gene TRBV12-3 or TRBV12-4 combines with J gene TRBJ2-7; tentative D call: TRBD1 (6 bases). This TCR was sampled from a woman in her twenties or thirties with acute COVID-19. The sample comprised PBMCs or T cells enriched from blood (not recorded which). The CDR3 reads CASSETGSEQYF. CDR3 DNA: TGTGCCAGCAGTGAGACAGGTAGCGAGCAGTACTTC.